A selection of T cell receptor beta chains follows, all from one sample in a study of control samples from healthy donors and cancer patients. This table comes from immunoSEQ multiplex PCR, and its TCRdb copy is limited to in-frame clones, with some not included. Of some 110,000 clones listed, about 93% are singletons. Sequenced input: blood. The receptors shown here come from a man aged 25 to 45 in good health. The CDR3 runs from the conserved cysteine through the conserved F or W. A D gene is named only where the DNA matches it firmly. Clone size is given for some rows only: seen once, a few or many times, or a class if the clone is expanded.

j_gene	abundance	v_gene	d_gene	CDR3aa	CDR3nt
TRBJ2-4	-	TRBV5-6	-	CASSLEGVQYF	TGTGCCAGCAGCCTAGAGGGGGTTCAGTACTTC
TRBJ2-2	-	TRBV5-1	-	CASSLLGGQTSGTGELFF	TGCGCCAGCAGCCTCTTAGGTGGACAGACCTCGGGGACCGGGGAGCTGTTTTTT
TRBJ1-6	-	TRBV5-1	TRBD1	CASSSRQGSYNSPLHF	TGCGCCAGCAGCTCGAGACAGGGCTCCTATAATTCACCCCTCCACTTT
TRBJ2-1	-	TRBV2	TRBD1	CASSGGQGWKNEQFF	TGTGCCAGCAGTGGCGGACAGGGGTGGAAGAATGAGCAGTTCTTC
TRBJ1-2	-	TRBV4-1	TRBD1	CASSLLETGTSYGYTF	TGCGCCAGCAGCCTCCTCGAGACAGGGACGAGCTATGGCTACACCTTC
TRBJ1-4	-	TRBV11-2	-	CASSPGPGREKLFF	TGTGCCAGCAGCCCTGGGCCCGGGCGAGAAAAACTGTTTTTT
TRBJ1-2	-	TRBV5-1	-	CASNLGGIYGYTF	TGCGCCAGCAATTTGGGCGGAATCTATGGCTACACCTTC
TRBJ2-5	-	TRBV5-6	TRBD1	CASSAVWDRREETQYF	TGTGCCAGCAGCGCCGTATGGGACAGGAGGGAAGAGACCCAGTACTTC
TRBJ2-4	-	TRBV4-1	-	CASSQVPGRGENIQYF	TGCGCCAGCAGCCAAGTTCCCGGCAGGGGCGAAAACATTCAGTACTTC
TRBJ1-5	-	TRBV12-5	-	CASGPQGLVGNQPQHF	TGTGCTAGTGGTCCACAAGGGCTTGTGGGCAATCAGCCCCAGCATTTT
TRBJ2-5	-	TRBV7-2	-	CASSVGGLRETQYF	TGTGCCAGCAGCGTCGGAGGATTGAGGGAGACCCAGTACTTC
TRBJ1-2	-	TRBV6-6	-	CASSYRATEGSGYTF	TGTGCCAGCAGTTACCGGGCGACGGAGGGTAGTGGCTACACCTTC
TRBJ1-3	-	TRBV28	TRBD1	CASSLDRVTNF	TGTGCCAGCAGTTTGGACAGGGTGACCAATTTT
TRBJ2-2	few	TRBV27	TRBD1	CASSLIQGARSTGELFF	TGTGCCAGCAGTTTAATTCAGGGGGCGCGGAGCACCGGGGAGCTGTTTTTT
TRBJ1-2	-	TRBV9	-	CASSVDGGLATNYGYTF	TGTGCCAGCAGCGTTGACGGGGGGTTGGCTACTAACTATGGCTACACCTTC
TRBJ2-1	-	TRBV5-1	TRBD2	CASSVTSGGANEQFF	TGCGCCAGCAGCGTTACTAGCGGGGGGGCGAATGAGCAGTTCTTC
TRBJ1-5	-	TRBV12-3/TRBV12-4	-	CASQGPPQPQHF	TGTGCCAGCCAGGGGCCCCCTCAGCCCCAGCATTTT
TRBJ1-2	-	TRBV2	-	CASTQSHGYTF	TGTGCCAGCACCCAATCCCATGGCTACACCTTC
TRBJ1-3	-	TRBV3-1/TRBV3-2	-	CASSQDGGNTIYF	TGTGCCAGCAGCCAAGATGGTGGGAACACCATATATTTT
TRBJ2-5	-	TRBV2	-	CASSVETQYF	TGTGCCAGCAGTGTAGAGACCCAGTACTTC
TRBJ1-1	-	TRBV12-3/TRBV12-4	-	CASSWTADEAFF	TGTGCCAGCAGCTGGACCGCGGACGAAGCTTTCTTT
TRBJ1-5	-	TRBV18	-	CASSRDGGSNQPQHF	TGTGCCAGCTCACGGGACGGAGGTAGCAATCAGCCCCAGCATTTT
TRBJ1-2	-	TRBV27	-	CASRGQNSYGYTF	TGTGCCAGCAGAGGACAGAACAGCTATGGCTACACCTTC
TRBJ2-5	-	TRBV12-2	-	CASRLDPGLRCPQETQYF	TGTGCAAGTCGCTTAGATCCGGGACTCAGATGCCCACAAGAGACCCAGTACTTC
TRBJ1-4	-	TRBV5-1	-	CASSLRAGQAHEKLFF	TGCGCCAGCAGCTTGAGGGCAGGGCAGGCCCATGAAAAACTGTTTTTT
TRBJ1-3	few	TRBV5-4	-	CASSPRGSGNTIYF	TGTGCCAGCAGCCCAAGGGGATCTGGAAACACCATATATTTT
TRBJ2-5	-	TRBV19	-	CASSSTGLRDGETQYF	TGTGCCAGTAGCTCAACAGGTTTGAGGGATGGGGAGACCCAGTACTTC
TRBJ2-7	-	TRBV3-1/TRBV3-2	-	CASSQGSTGKQYF	TGTGCCAGCAGCCAAGGGTCCACAGGGAAACAGTACTTC
TRBJ2-3	once	TRBV3-1/TRBV3-2	-	CASSQVGWAADTQYF	TGTGCCAGCAGCCAAGTGGGGTGGGCTGCAGATACGCAGTATTTT
TRBJ1-1	-	TRBV11-3	-	CASSVGGNTEAFF	TGTGCCAGCAGCGTCGGGGGGAACACTGAAGCTTTCTTT
TRBJ1-2	-	TRBV9	TRBD1	CASSVATLGQGHNYGYTF	TGTGCCAGCAGCGTAGCTACTCTGGGACAGGGGCACAACTACGGCTACACCTTC
TRBJ1-1	-	TRBV19	TRBD1	CASSRRQGENTEAFF	TGTGCCAGTAGCCGTCGACAGGGGGAGAACACTGAAGCTTTCTTT
TRBJ2-4	-	TRBV5-4	TRBD1	CASSLRGQVDIQYF	TGTGCCAGCAGCTTGAGGGGGCAGGTTGACATTCAGTACTTC
TRBJ1-2	-	TRBV6-5	-	CASSYGLRTYGYTF	TGTGCCAGCAGTTACGGGTTACGGACTTATGGCTACACCTTC
TRBJ1-5	once	TRBV19	-	CASMDRGYSNQPQHF	TGTGCCAGTATGGATCGAGGTTATAGCAATCAGCCCCAGCATTTT
TRBJ1-2	-	TRBV27	-	CASSNRALYGYTF	TGTGCCAGCAGTAACAGGGCGCTTTATGGCTACACCTTC
TRBJ2-5	-	TRBV19	TRBD2	CASSPRTGTSGGKTQYF	TGTGCCAGTAGTCCCCGAACAGGGACTAGCGGGGGTAAGACCCAGTACTTC
TRBJ1-5	-	TRBV6-1	-	CASSEARGAKNQPQHF	TGTGCCAGCAGTGAAGCGAGGGGGGCAAAGAATCAGCCCCAGCATTTT
TRBJ2-5	once	TRBV14	TRBD2	CASSQDYPSGQETQYF	TGTGCCAGCAGCCAAGATTACCCTAGCGGGCAAGAGACCCAGTACTTC
TRBJ2-2	-	TRBV3-1/TRBV3-2	TRBD1	CASSHRTGGNTGELFF	TGTGCCAGCAGCCATCGGACAGGCGGGAACACCGGGGAGCTGTTTTTT
TRBJ2-3	-	TRBV21-1	-	CASSVGSTDTQYF	TGTGCCAGCAGCGTCGGGTCCACAGATACGCAGTATTTT
TRBJ1-5	-	TRBV19	-	CASTLNRINQPQHF	TGTGCCAGTACCTTGAACAGGATCAATCAGCCCCAGCATTTT
TRBJ2-7	-	TRBV28	TRBD2	CASSSTIPGGGGEQYF	TGTGCCAGCAGTTCGACCATCCCCGGGGGGGGCGGGGAGCAGTACTTC
TRBJ1-2	-	TRBV5-6	-	CASSPLGESYGYTF	TGTGCCAGCAGCCCCTTAGGGGAGTCCTATGGCTACACCTTC
TRBJ2-7	-	TRBV11-2	TRBD1	CASSRDRGYEQYF	TGTGCCAGCAGCCGCGACAGGGGTTACGAGCAGTACTTC
TRBJ1-1	few	TRBV3-1/TRBV3-2	-	CASSQGSEAFF	TGTGCCAGCAGCCAAGGGAGTGAAGCTTTCTTT
TRBJ1-3	-	TRBV6-6	-	CASSYVTFSGNTIYF	TGTGCCAGCAGTTACGTCACGTTCTCTGGAAACACCATATATTTT
TRBJ2-3	-	TRBV28	-	CASSVGGTDTQYF	TGTGCCAGCAGCGTAGGGGGGACAGATACGCAGTATTTT
TRBJ2-3	-	TRBV18	-	CASSPGPGTDTQYF	TGTGCCAGCTCACCGGGGCCTGGCACAGATACGCAGTATTTT
TRBJ1-4	-	TRBV19	-	CASSLLGRLFF	TGTGCCAGTAGCCTACTGGGCAGACTGTTTTTT
TRBJ2-1	-	TRBV2	-	CASRGPFFKNEQFF	TGTGCCAGCAGGGGACCTTTTTTCAAGAATGAGCAGTTCTTC
TRBJ1-6	few	TRBV19	-	CASSQKGDSPLHF	TGTGCCAGTAGTCAAAAAGGAGATTCACCCCTCCACTTT